A single sample is the source of the 30 T cell receptor beta chains below, sequenced in a study of blood T cell repertoires in COVID-19 (dated by TCRdb to between 2020 and 2021). Libraries were prepared through the immunoSEQ multiplex PCR assay. In its TCRdb copy, this immuneACCESS table keeps in-frame sequences only and misses some clones. Where compared with another copy, unresolved V genes explain less than half of these, and the others have no known cause. The sample yields roughly 100,000 clones; approximately 85% were counted once. The leading ten clones occupy around 3.9% of the sample. Sequenced input: peripheral blood. The receptor source for this set is a man aged 45-60 years with acute or convalescent COVID-19.

The J gene is TRBJ2-4, the V gene TRBV27; 7 bases line up with TRBD1. This CDR3 comprises 15 residues. V was clipped by 5 bases and J by 9 bases; unmatched bases: 13. Germline V CDR1 and CDR2: MNHEY, SMNVEV (reference sequence). CDR3: CASSGIRQGEAIQYF. CDR3 coding DNA: TGTGCCAGCAGTGGTATAAGACAGGGCGAAGCCATTCAGTACTTC.

The V call is TRBV5-4, the J call TRBJ2-3; D unresolved. V was trimmed by 4 bases and J by 2 bases, leaving 14 bases between them. The CDR3 covers 15 residues. From germline, CDR1 is SGHNT and CDR2 YYREEE (reference sequence). CDR3 in amino acids: CASSPPGTHTDTQYF. The CDR3 DNA reads TGTGCCAGCAGCCCCCCAGGTACACACACAGATACGCAGTATTTT.

J is TRBJ2-5 and V is TRBV10-3, with 10 bases identical to TRBD2. V shed 10 bases and J 1 base; nucleotides not matched to a gene: 6. The CDR3 extends over 14 amino acids. The germline V gene has CDR1 ENHRY and CDR2 SYGVKD. CDR3 in DNA: TGTGCCACAACCGGGACTAGCGTCCAAGAGACCCAGTACTTC. Amino acid sequence: CATTGTSVQETQYF.

The V gene is TRBV5-6, the J gene TRBJ1-6; perhaps TRBD1 as D (5 bases). CDR1 and CDR2 from the germline V gene are SGHDT and YYEEEE. V lost 3 bases and J 0 bases, leaving 10 bases between the germline ends. The CDR3 spans 16 residues. The CDR3 DNA follows: TGTGCCAGCAGCTCGGGACTGAGCTCCTATAATTCACCCCTCCACTTT. Protein sequence: CASSSGLSSYNSPLHF.

The chain couples TRBV7-3 to TRBJ2-3, with 10 nucleotides matching TRBD2. Trimming took 8 bases from V and 4 from J; bases not matched to a gene: 9. The CDR3 is made up of 15 amino acids. Per the germline V gene, CDR1 is SGHTA and CDR2 is FQGTGA. The CDR3 loop reads CASSGSGGGADTQYF. CDR3 coding DNA: TGTGCCAGCTCAGGGAGCGGGGGGGGCGCAGATACGCAGTATTTT.

V is TRBV11-3 and J is TRBJ2-7; 8 nucleotides align to TRBD2. The CDR3 runs 18 residues. Germline values: CDR1 SGHNT, CDR2 YENEEA. J gave up 0 bases and V 1 base, and 11 bases lay outside the gene matches. For the CDR3, the DNA is TGTGCCAGCAGCTTAGTCAGGGTCGGACTAGCAGTCTCCTACGAGCAGTACTTC. Protein: CASSLVRVGLAVSYEQYF.

The chain carries TRBV14 and TRBJ2-1; tentative D call: TRBD2 (6 bases). CDR3 length: 18 residues. The germline CDR1 and CDR2 sequences are SGHDN and FVKESK. Deletions cut 1 base from V and 6 bases from J, with 22 bases between. The CDR3 sequence: CASSQARTWSGVLNEQFF. Here the CDR3 DNA reads TGTGCCAGCAGCCAAGCCCGAACTTGGTCGGGAGTACTCAATGAGCAGTTCTTC.

V usage is TRBV24-1 and J usage is TRBJ2-3; TRBD1 might be the D (5 bases). The CDR3 consists of 16 residues. V was cut by 0 bases and J by 6 bases, with 15 bases left in between. Looked up from germline, CDR1 is KGHDR and CDR2 is SFDVKD. In DNA form, the CDR3 reads TGTGCCACCAGTGATTTGCGAGACAGCCCGCAGGATACGCAGTATTTT. This gives the protein CATSDLRDSPQDTQYF.

The chain uses TRBV18 and TRBJ1-3, with 7 bases lining up with TRBD1. There are 15 residues in the CDR3. V trimming: 8 bases; J trimming: 0 bases; junction bases outside the gene matches: 7. The germline gives CDR1 KGHSH, CDR2 LQKENI. CDR3 sequence: CASAGTVASGNTIYF. Written as DNA, the CDR3 is TGTGCCAGCGCCGGGACAGTAGCCTCTGGAAACACCATATATTTT.

The chain joins TRBV7-2 to TRBJ2-7; D may be TRBD1 (6 bases). V was clipped by 1 base and J by 5 bases, with 15 bases between them. CDR1 and CDR2 from the germline V gene are SGHTA and FQGNSA. The CDR3 totals 15 residues. The CDR3 reads CASSLGRGRDHEQYF. The DNA of the CDR3 is TGTGCCAGCAGCTTAGGCAGGGGTCGGGACCACGAGCAGTACTTC.

There are many counts of this clone. The chain has TRBV30 and TRBJ1-5; a possible D gene is TRBD1 (6 bases). The germline CDR1 and CDR2 sequences are GTSNPN and SVGIG (reference sequence). V dropped 3 bases and J dropped 3 bases, with 9 bases sitting between them. The CDR3 is 13 residues long. DNA for the CDR3: TGTGCCTGGAGCTGGACAGTCAATCAGCCCCAGCATTTT. Translating it yields CAWSWTVNQPQHF.

The J gene is TRBJ2-2, the V gene TRBV30; D is uncertain. This CDR3 is 14 amino acids long. The germline gives CDR1 GTSNPN, CDR2 SVGIG (reference sequence). V lost 0 bases to trimming and J lost 5 bases, with 10 bases between them. Here the CDR3 DNA reads TGTGCCTGGAGTGTACTTTATACGACCGGGGAGCTGTTTTTT. This codes for CAWSVLYTTGELFF.

V and J are TRBV10-1 and TRBJ1-4, with no clear D. CDR3 length: 13 residues. Germline CDR1 WNHNN, CDR2 SYGVQD (reference sequence). Trimming removed 4 bases from V and 7 bases from J, with 10 bases in between. In nucleotides, the CDR3 is TGCGCCAGCAGTGTCCAGGAAGGTGAAAAACTGTTTTTT. Translated: CASSVQEGEKLFF.

This chain uses TRBV7-2 with TRBJ2-7, with TRBD2 matching over 7 bases. This CDR3 has 14 amino acids. The V segment lost 5 bases and the J segment 1 base; nucleotides outside the gene matches: 5. CDR1 and CDR2 from the germline V gene are SGHTA and FQGNSA. The CDR3 DNA sequence: TGTGCCAGCAGCCCGGAGCGGGGATCCTACGAGCAGTACTTC. Residues: CASSPERGSYEQYF.

The V and J genes are TRBV28 and TRBJ2-1, with a weak D call TRBD1 (5 bases). This CDR3 comprises 12 residues. V shed 7 bases and J shed 4 bases, with 8 bases lying between them. In germline, CDR1 is MDHEN, CDR2 SYDVKM. The CDR3 nucleotides read TGTGCCAGCATGACAGTTTACAATGAGCAGTTCTTC. Translation: CASMTVYNEQFF.

This clone occurred once. This chain uses TRBV6-5 with TRBJ1-1; 7 bases are shared with TRBD1. Germline CDR1 reads MNHEY; CDR2 reads SVGAGI. CDR3 size: 15 residues. V trimming: 6 bases; J trimming: 4 bases; junction bases outside the gene matches: 11. CDR3 in amino acids: CASSATGIVSTEAFF. DNA of the CDR3: TGTGCCAGCAGCGCGACAGGGATCGTGAGCACTGAAGCTTTCTTT.

The rearrangement links TRBV6-2 or TRBV6-3 to TRBJ2-7; maybe TRBD2 (5 bases). Per the germline V gene, CDR1 is MNHEY and CDR2 is SVGEGT. Trimming took 5 bases from V and 5 from J, leaving 25 bases between them. The CDR3 has 17 amino acids. For the CDR3, the DNA is TGTGCCAGCAGTCCCGATCGGGCCCCCCGGACTGCCGACGAGCAGTACTTC. Its translation is CASSPDRAPRTADEQYF.

This rearrangement joins TRBV19 to TRBJ1-4; D perhaps matches TRBD1 (6 bases). The V gene's germline CDR1 is LNHDA and CDR2 SQIVND (reference sequence). V shed 7 bases and J shed 7 bases, with 16 bases lying between them. This CDR3 is 14 amino acids long. The CDR3 loop is CASNRPGQGEKLFF. The CDR3 coding sequence is TGTGCCAGTAACCGACCGGGACAAGGTGAAAAACTGTTTTTT.

The chain couples TRBV6-5 to TRBJ2-7; D gene ambiguous. Trimming stripped 2 bases from V and 6 bases from J, with 14 bases between. The CDR3 length is 14 residues. Germline-derived CDR1 and CDR2 are MNHEY and SVGAGI. The CDR3 nucleotides are TGTGCCAGCAGTTACGCGGATGGCCGTAGCGAGCAGTACTTC. Protein: CASSYADGRSEQYF.

CDR3: CASSLAGSIGRVVGETQYF. The CDR3 DNA reads as TGTGCCAGCAGCTTGGCGGGGTCCATAGGCAGGGTGGTCGGTGAGACCCAGTACTTC. This sequence joins TRBV7-6 and TRBJ2-5; perhaps TRBD2 as D (6 bases). The V end was cut by 3 bases, the J end by 5 bases, with 28 bases between. The CDR3 has 19 residues. Per germline, CDR1 SGHVS and CDR2 FNYEAQ.

The chain joins TRBV24-1 to TRBJ2-2, with D tentatively TRBD1 (6 bases). The CDR3 totals 16 residues. Per germline, CDR1 KGHDR and CDR2 SFDVKD. The ends were cut back, 4 bases at V and 7 bases at J, with 18 bases in the middle. The DNA for the CDR3 is TGTGCCACCAGTGACCTGGACAGCGGACCCAGCGGGGAGCTGTTTTTT. This encodes CATSDLDSGPSGELFF.

The rearrangement links TRBV10-2 to TRBJ1-5; D is ambiguous. The CDR3 extends over 14 amino acids. Germline values: CDR1 WSHSY, CDR2 SAAADI. The V end was cut by 2 bases, the J end by 2 bases, with 7 bases between. CDR3 region: CASSEIPGNQPQHF. The CDR3 DNA is TGCGCCAGCAGTGAGATACCGGGCAATCAGCCCCAGCATTTT.

The chain joins TRBV30 to TRBJ2-2; TRBD2 matches 12 bases. The J segment lost 5 bases and the V segment lost 4 bases, leaving 8 bases of the junction unmatched. Germline V gene sequence: CDR1 GTSNPN, CDR2 SVGIG (reference sequence). The CDR3 runs to 16 residues. The CDR3 loop reads CAWTSGGAGVTGELFF. CDR3 bases: TGTGCCTGGACTAGCGGGGGGGCCGGGGTGACCGGGGAGCTGTTTTTT.

J is TRBJ2-1 and V is TRBV13; D perhaps matches TRBD1 (6 bases). Germline V lookup: CDR1 PRHDT, CDR2 FYEKMQ (reference sequence). V shed 3 bases and J shed 6 bases, with 9 bases lying between them. CDR3 length equals 13 residues. As DNA, the CDR3 is TGTGCCAGCAGCTTGGTACAGGGCAATGAGCAGTTCTTC. It encodes CASSLVQGNEQFF.

J is TRBJ2-3 and V is TRBV27; D ambiguous. From germline, CDR1 is MNHEY and CDR2 SMNVEV (reference sequence). The CDR3 has 12 amino acids. V was clipped by 3 bases and J by 6 bases, with 7 bases between them. The CDR3 protein is CASSFMGDTQYF. DNA of the CDR3: TGTGCCAGCAGTTTCATGGGCGATACGCAGTATTTT.

J is TRBJ2-5 and V is TRBV19; 9 bases fit TRBD1. V dropped 7 bases and J dropped 3; count of bases not matched to a gene: 6. Germline V CDR1 and CDR2: LNHDA, SQIVND (reference sequence). The CDR3 is 14 residues long. The CDR3: CASTSRTGEETQYF. CDR3 DNA sequence: TGTGCCAGTACCTCCCGGACAGGGGAAGAGACCCAGTACTTC.

The chain couples TRBV6-6 to TRBJ1-5; weak D call: TRBD1 (5 bases). The CDR3 length is 12 residues. V lost 2 bases and J 11 bases, leaving 10 bases between the germline ends. Germline V gene sequence: CDR1 MNHNY, CDR2 SVGAGI (reference sequence). The CDR3 nucleotides are TGTGCCAGCAGTTACGACCGACAGACCCAGCATTTT. It specifies CASSYDRQTQHF.

This clone was picked up a small number of times. The J gene is TRBJ1-2, the V gene TRBV29-1; D is ambiguous. The CDR3 is 10 residues long. Trimming cost V 7 bases and J 8 bases, with 11 bases left between them. The germline V gene encodes CDR1 SQVTM and CDR2 ANQGSEA. This chain's CDR3 is CSAGERGYTF. DNA of the CDR3: TGCAGCGCCGGAGAACGGGGCTACACCTTC.

The chain employs TRBV14 and TRBJ1-5; D is perhaps TRBD1 (5 bases). Trimming cost V 3 bases and J 4 bases, with 7 bases left between them. Germline-derived CDR1 and CDR2 are SGHDN and FVKESK. The length of the CDR3 is 13 residues. The CDR3 bases are TGTGCCAGCAGCCACGGGGGAAATCAGCCCCAGCATTTT. Its translation: CASSHGGNQPQHF.

V usage is TRBV18 and J usage is TRBJ2-1; D uncertain. The V end lost 3 bases, the J end lost 2 bases, and 11 bases lay between the germline ends. Germline CDR1 KGHSH, CDR2 LQKENI. The CDR3 runs 15 residues. The CDR3 is CASSPVDSTYNEQFF. CDR3 coding DNA: TGTGCCAGCTCACCGGTTGACTCGACCTACAATGAGCAGTTCTTC.